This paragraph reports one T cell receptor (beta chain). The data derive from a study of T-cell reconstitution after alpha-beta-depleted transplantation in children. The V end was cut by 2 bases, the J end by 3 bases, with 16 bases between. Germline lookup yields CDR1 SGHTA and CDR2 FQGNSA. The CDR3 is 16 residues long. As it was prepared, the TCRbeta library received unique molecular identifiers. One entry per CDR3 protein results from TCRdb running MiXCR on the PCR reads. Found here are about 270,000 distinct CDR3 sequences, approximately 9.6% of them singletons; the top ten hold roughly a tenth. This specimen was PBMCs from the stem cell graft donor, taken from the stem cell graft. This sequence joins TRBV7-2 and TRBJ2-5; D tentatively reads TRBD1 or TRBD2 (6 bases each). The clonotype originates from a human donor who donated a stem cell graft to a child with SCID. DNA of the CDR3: TGTGCCAGCAGCTTAAACGGGGGCCCTGTTAAAGAGACCCAGTACTTC. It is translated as CASSLNGGPVKETQYF.